A selection of T cell receptor beta chains follows, all from one sample in a study of OX40 agonist ivuxolimab in advanced cancers. TCRdb's table, derived via immunoSEQ multiplex PCR, lists solely in-frame clones and lacks some. The sample has roughly 66,000 clones; roughly 87% are singletons. The sample here was CD4+ or CD8+ T cells sorted from blood, taken in a trial of the OX40 agonist ivuxolimab. The origin of the receptors is an adult with an advanced solid tumor such as melanoma, head and neck, liver or kidney cancer. The CDR3 runs from the conserved cysteine through the conserved F or W. D genes are given only for firm matches. Where a row states a size, it is once, few, many or the class of an expanded clone; other rows omit it.

CDR3: CASSTSSGKETQYF
DNA: TGTGCCAGCAGCACCAGTAGCGGGAAAGAGACCCAGTACTTC
length: 14
V: TRBV9
size: NA
J: TRBJ2-5
D: TRBD2

CDR3: CASSPGTGGGNTIYF
DNA: TGTGCCAGCTCGCCGGGGACCGGAGGTGGAAACACCATATATTTT
length: 15
V: TRBV18
size: NA
J: TRBJ1-3
D: NA

CDR3: CASSRMGQYTDTQYF
DNA: TGTGCCAGCAGCCGGATGGGACAGTACACAGATACGCAGTATTTT
length: 15
V: TRBV7-2
size: NA
J: TRBJ2-3
D: TRBD1

CDR3: CASSLNTDTQYF
DNA: TGCGCCAGCAGCCTTAACACAGATACGCAGTATTTT
length: 12
V: TRBV5-1
size: NA
J: TRBJ2-3
D: NA

CDR3: CAWSVGGYNEQFF
DNA: TGTGCCTGGAGTGTCGGGGGTTACAATGAGCAGTTCTTC
length: 13
V: TRBV30
size: NA
J: TRBJ2-1
D: NA

CDR3: CASSLPDRAHEQFF
DNA: TGTGCCAGCTCACTCCCCGACAGGGCCCATGAGCAGTTCTTC
length: 14
V: TRBV18
size: NA
J: TRBJ2-1
D: TRBD1

CDR3: CASSSNLGGYNEQFF
DNA: TGTGCCAGCAGCTCGAACCTGGGGGGCTACAATGAGCAGTTCTTC
length: 15
V: TRBV7-2
size: NA
J: TRBJ2-1
D: NA

CDR3: CASGRNSGSSYNEQFF
DNA: TGTGCTAGTGGTCGTAATAGCGGGAGCTCCTACAATGAGCAGTTCTTC
length: 16
V: TRBV12-5
size: NA
J: TRBJ2-1
D: TRBD2

CDR3: CAPLGGLAEGRDYNEQFF
DNA: TGTGCCCCTCTGGGGGGACTAGCGGAGGGCCGAGACTACAATGAGCAGTTCTTC
length: 18
V: TRBV21-1
size: NA
J: TRBJ2-1
D: NA

CDR3: CASSIGQGAGELFF
DNA: TGTGCCAGTAGTATAGGACAGGGGGCCGGGGAGCTGTTTTTT
length: 14
V: TRBV19
size: NA
J: TRBJ2-2
D: TRBD1

CDR3: CASSFPPGERLNEQFF
DNA: TGTGCCAGCAGCTTTCCACCGGGGGAAAGGCTTAATGAGCAGTTCTTC
length: 16
V: TRBV7-2
size: NA
J: TRBJ2-1
D: NA

CDR3: CASSGSTDTQYF
DNA: TGCGCCAGTAGCGGGAGCACAGATACGCAGTATTTT
length: 12
V: TRBV5-1
size: NA
J: TRBJ2-3
D: TRBD2

CDR3: CASSLTSYNEQFF
DNA: TGTGCCAGCAGCTTGACTAGCTACAATGAGCAGTTCTTC
length: 13
V: TRBV5-5
size: NA
J: TRBJ2-1
D: NA

CDR3: CASSPSRGGYEQYF
DNA: TGTGCCAGCTCACCTTCTAGGGGGGGCTACGAGCAGTACTTC
length: 14
V: TRBV18
size: NA
J: TRBJ2-7
D: NA

CDR3: CSVELNMNTEAFF
DNA: TGCAGCGTTGAACTAAACATGAACACTGAAGCTTTCTTT
length: 13
V: TRBV29-1
size: NA
J: TRBJ1-1
D: NA

CDR3: CASSFLAGVSYEQYF
DNA: TGCGCCAGCAGTTTCCTAGCGGGAGTATCCTACGAGCAGTACTTC
length: 15
V: TRBV10-2
size: NA
J: TRBJ2-7
D: TRBD2

CDR3: CASSDHTGIVRDNEQFF
DNA: TGTGCCAGCAGCGATCATACAGGGATAGTAAGGGACAATGAGCAGTTCTTC
length: 17
V: TRBV11-3
size: NA
J: TRBJ2-1
D: NA

CDR3: CASSRTGLDNEQFF
DNA: TGTGCCAGCAGCCGAACGGGACTAGACAATGAGCAGTTCTTC
length: 14
V: TRBV7-6
size: NA
J: TRBJ2-1
D: TRBD2

CDR3: CASSGTSRGETQYF
DNA: TGTGCCAGCAGTGGGACCTCCAGAGGGGAGACCCAGTACTTC
length: 14
V: TRBV6-1
size: NA
J: TRBJ2-5
D: NA

CDR3: CASSLTRAQPQHF
DNA: TGTGCCAGCAGTTTAACCAGGGCGCAGCCCCAGCATTTT
length: 13
V: TRBV27
size: NA
J: TRBJ1-5
D: NA

CDR3: CASSYGRGYQETQYF
DNA: TGTGCCAGCAGCTACGGACGGGGGTACCAAGAGACCCAGTACTTC
length: 15
V: TRBV14
size: NA
J: TRBJ2-5
D: NA

CDR3: CASSLTGLAGGPTSEQYF
DNA: TGCGCCAGCAGCCTTACCGGACTAGCGGGAGGGCCCACTTCCGAGCAGTACTTC
length: 18
V: TRBV4-1
size: NA
J: TRBJ2-7
D: TRBD2

CDR3: CASSLVSGEETQYF
DNA: TGCGCCAGCAGCTTGGTGTCAGGGGAAGAGACCCAGTACTTC
length: 14
V: TRBV5-1
size: NA
J: TRBJ2-5
D: NA

CDR3: CASGPGPSSYEQYF
DNA: TGTGCCAGCGGACCTGGGCCGAGCTCCTACGAGCAGTACTTC
length: 14
V: TRBV9
size: NA
J: TRBJ2-7
D: NA

CDR3: CASNPGGGATNEKLFF
DNA: TGTGCCAGTAACCCAGGGGGGGGTGCAACTAATGAAAAACTGTTTTTT
length: 16
V: TRBV19
size: NA
J: TRBJ1-4
D: TRBD1

CDR3: CASSLVDLSYGYTF
DNA: TGTGCCAGCAGCTTAGTAGACCTCTCCTATGGCTACACCTTC
length: 14
V: TRBV7-2
size: NA
J: TRBJ1-2
D: NA

CDR3: CASSMRRGDTGELFF
DNA: TGTGCCAGTAGTATGAGGAGGGGTGACACCGGGGAGCTGTTTTTT
length: 15
V: TRBV19
size: few
J: TRBJ2-2
D: NA

CDR3: CASSPHRQPNEQFF
DNA: TGTGCCAGCAGCCCCCATCGGCAACCCAATGAGCAGTTCTTC
length: 14
V: TRBV7-6
size: NA
J: TRBJ2-1
D: NA

CDR3: CASSGRRGTEAFF
DNA: TGTGCCAGTAGTGGGCGTAGGGGCACTGAAGCTTTCTTT
length: 13
V: TRBV19
size: NA
J: TRBJ1-1
D: NA

CDR3: CASSHQGSVGPRSTGELFF
DNA: TGCGCCAGCAGCCATCAGGGGTCGGTAGGTCCTAGGTCCACCGGGGAGCTGTTTTTT
length: 19
V: TRBV4-1
size: NA
J: TRBJ2-2
D: NA

CDR3: CAWSVRDRGASIEPYTGELFF
DNA: TGTGCCTGGAGTGTACGTGACAGGGGGGCCTCTATTGAGCCTTACACCGGGGAGCTGTTTTTT
length: 21
V: TRBV30
size: NA
J: TRBJ2-2
D: TRBD1

CDR3: CAWSPTGAEQYF
DNA: TGTGCCTGGAGTCCAACTGGTGCCGAGCAGTACTTC
length: 12
V: TRBV30
size: NA
J: TRBJ2-7
D: NA

CDR3: CASSLTVSNQPQHF
DNA: TGTGCCAGCAGTTTAACCGTAAGCAATCAGCCCCAGCATTTT
length: 14
V: TRBV27
size: NA
J: TRBJ1-5
D: NA

CDR3: CSVGGTSGRTDTQYF
DNA: TGCAGCGTGGGGGGCACTAGCGGGAGAACAGATACGCAGTATTTT
length: 15
V: TRBV29-1
size: NA
J: TRBJ2-3
D: TRBD2

CDR3: CASSYVAGEQFF
DNA: TGTGCCAGCAGTTATGTTGCGGGGGAGCAGTTCTTC
length: 12
V: TRBV6-5
size: NA
J: TRBJ2-1
D: NA

CDR3: CASSADWPQHF
DNA: TGTGCCAGCAGTGCCGATTGGCCCCAGCATTTT
length: 11
V: TRBV6-1
size: NA
J: TRBJ1-5
D: NA

CDR3: CASREQAGRGGSYGYTF
DNA: TGTGCCAGTAGGGAGCAGGCGGGGCGCGGGGGTAGCTATGGCTACACCTTC
length: 17
V: TRBV19
size: NA
J: TRBJ1-2
D: NA

CDR3: CASRHDRSGANVLTF
DNA: TGTGCCAGCAGGCATGACAGGTCTGGGGCCAACGTCCTGACTTTC
length: 15
V: TRBV6-5
size: once
J: TRBJ2-6
D: NA

CDR3: CASSFQETQYF
DNA: TGCGCCAGCAGCTTCCAAGAGACCCAGTACTTC
length: 11
V: TRBV5-1
size: NA
J: TRBJ2-5
D: NA

CDR3: CASKDTGSGTQYF
DNA: TGTGCCAGCAAGGACACGGGTTCGGGGACCCAGTACTTC
length: 13
V: TRBV6-6
size: once
J: TRBJ2-5
D: NA

CDR3: CASSLVAGGHEQYF
DNA: TGTGCCAGCAGCTTAGTGGCGGGAGGACACGAGCAGTACTTC
length: 14
V: TRBV11-2
size: NA
J: TRBJ2-7
D: TRBD2

CDR3: CASRERELTDTQYF
DNA: TGTGCCAGCAGGGAACGGGAGCTTACAGATACGCAGTATTTT
length: 14
V: TRBV27
size: NA
J: TRBJ2-3
D: NA

CDR3: CAWGTSGLYNEQFF
DNA: TGTGCCTGGGGTACTAGCGGCCTTTACAATGAGCAGTTCTTC
length: 14
V: TRBV30
size: NA
J: TRBJ2-1
D: TRBD2

CDR3: CASRVSENTEAFF
DNA: TGCGCCAGCAGGGTCTCCGAGAACACTGAAGCTTTCTTT
length: 13
V: TRBV5-1
size: NA
J: TRBJ1-1
D: NA

CDR3: CASKAETNTGELFF
DNA: TGTGCCAGCAAGGCAGAAACGAACACCGGGGAGCTGTTTTTT
length: 14
V: TRBV2
size: NA
J: TRBJ2-2
D: NA

CDR3: CASSQFTDTQYF
DNA: TGCGCCAGCAGCCAATTCACAGATACGCAGTATTTT
length: 12
V: TRBV5-1
size: NA
J: TRBJ2-3
D: NA

CDR3: CASSQDSGTANLLAKNIQYF
DNA: TGTGCCAGCAGCCAAGATTCGGGAACAGCTAACCTTCTGGCCAAAAACATTCAGTACTTC
length: 20
V: TRBV4-2
size: NA
J: TRBJ2-4
D: NA